Each of the 21 T cell receptor beta chains below was sequenced from the same sample in a study of cytomegalovirus exposure and HLA in healthy donors. The PCR had 60 Vbeta and 13 Jbeta primers. Some clones are missing from TCRdb's copy, which holds only in-frame ones; the method was immunoSEQ multiplex PCR. The sample has about 200,000 clones; 86% are singletons. The sample taken for sequencing was PBMCs. These receptors all stem from a woman in her 30s in good health and CMV-seronegative.

This rearrangement joins TRBV19 to TRBJ1-5, with D maybe TRBD1 (6 bases). V was shortened by 5 bases and J by 4 bases, with 21 bases between the two germline ends. Germline CDR1 is LNHDA and CDR2 is SQIVND (reference sequence). CDR3 length: 17 amino acids. The CDR3, as DNA: TGTGCCAGTAGTGTAAGACGGGACACCTTCTCTAATCAGCCCCAGCATTTT. Protein sequence: CASSVRRDTFSNQPQHF.

The V and J genes are TRBV15 and TRBJ1-6, with a possible D match to TRBD1 (6 bases). V lost 3 bases, J lost 2 bases, and 8 bases lay in between. This CDR3 region has 15 residues. Germline V gene data show CDR1 as LNHNV and CDR2 as YYDKDF (reference sequence). CDR3 in amino acids: CATSRDRAYNSPLHF. The CDR3 coding sequence is TGTGCCACCAGCAGGGACAGAGCCTATAATTCACCCCTCCACTTT.

The gene calls are TRBV19 and TRBJ2-7, with 7 bases lining up with TRBD2. CDR1 is LNHDA, CDR2 SQIVND, per germline (reference sequence). V dropped 6 bases and J dropped 3; count of bases not matched to a gene: 5. This CDR3 has 13 amino acids. The CDR3 protein is CASRYGEGYEQYF. CDR3 coding DNA: TGTGCCAGTAGATACGGGGAGGGCTACGAGCAGTACTTC.

The V and J genes are TRBV6-6 and TRBJ2-1; perhaps TRBD1 as D (5 bases). V lost 5 bases and J 0 bases, leaving 8 bases between the germline ends. The CDR3 contains 14 residues. CDR1 and CDR2 (germline): MNHNY, SVGAGI (reference sequence). As DNA, the CDR3 is TGTGCCAGCAGTAGGGGAAGCTCCTACAATGAGCAGTTCTTC. It encodes CASSRGSSYNEQFF.

The chain recombines TRBV6-1 with TRBJ2-7; possibly TRBD2 for D (6 bases). V was pared by 7 bases and J by 1 base, with 11 bases between. Germline V gene data show CDR1 as MNHNS and CDR2 as SASEGT. The CDR3 is 13 residues long. The CDR3 DNA reads TGTGCCAGCACCGTGGGACTTTCCTACGAGCAGTACTTC. Amino acids: CASTVGLSYEQYF.

V is TRBV7-9 and J is TRBJ1-2, with D maybe TRBD1 (5 bases). The germline V and J ends were trimmed by 3 bases and 4 bases, with 15 bases remaining between them. The CDR3 consists of 15 residues. Looked up from germline, CDR1 is SEHNR and CDR2 is FQNEAQ (reference sequence). The CDR3 is CASSLGRGDSYGYTF. In DNA form, the CDR3 reads TGTGCCAGCAGCTTGGGCCGGGGGGATAGCTATGGCTACACCTTC.

V and J are TRBV5-1 and TRBJ2-3; TRBD1 agrees at 7 bases. Germline loops: CDR1 SGHRS, CDR2 YFSETQ. Trimming at V came to 4 bases and at J to 4 bases, leaving 9 bases not matched to a gene. There are 15 residues in the CDR3. The chain's CDR3 is CASSRDRVLPDTQYF. The CDR3 nucleotides are TGCGCCAGCAGCAGAGACAGGGTACTTCCAGATACGCAGTATTTT.

This clone has only a few counts. The V call is TRBV27, the J call TRBJ2-7; D possibly corresponds to TRBD1 (5 bases). The CDR3 extends over 13 amino acids. The germline V gene encodes CDR1 MNHEY and CDR2 SMNVEV (reference sequence). V lost 1 base and J 6 bases, leaving 10 bases between the germline ends. CDR3 region: CASSLFQGTEQYF. CDR3 nucleotides: TGTGCCAGCAGTTTATTCCAGGGTACCGAGCAGTACTTC.

The chain joins TRBV10-3 to TRBJ2-3; 11 nucleotides line up with TRBD1. V was pared by 5 bases and J by 4 bases, with 11 bases of the junction left unmatched. CDR1 is ENHRY and CDR2 is SYGVKD in the germline V gene. The CDR3 loop spans 17 amino acids. CDR3 sequence: CAISPSAGQGAADTQYF. DNA for the CDR3: TGTGCCATCAGTCCTTCCGCCGGACAGGGGGCCGCAGATACGCAGTATTTT.

This clone is a singleton in its sample. The chain employs TRBV28 and TRBJ2-5; D possibly corresponds to TRBD2 (6 bases). The CDR3 has 14 amino acids. V gave up 8 bases and J gave up 4 bases, with 17 bases separating them. Germline V CDR1 and CDR2: MDHEN, SYDVKM. The CDR3 nucleotides are TGTGCCAGCGCCCTAGCGCCGGTCGGAGAGACCCAGTACTTC. Translation: CASALAPVGETQYF.

Only a few counts were recorded for this clone. The CDR3 loop is CASSSGDTGELFF. In nucleotides, the CDR3 is TGTGCCAGCAGCTCAGGGGACACCGGGGAGCTGTTTTTT. V and J are TRBV11-3 and TRBJ2-2; D perhaps matches TRBD1 (6 bases). The CDR3 covers 13 residues. Germline assignment: CDR1 SGHNT and CDR2 YENEEA. Trimming stripped 4 bases from V and 3 bases from J, with 6 bases between.

This clone has a single count. The chain combines TRBV28 with TRBJ2-7; 13 bases are a match to TRBD2. The CDR3 totals 18 residues. Germline loops: CDR1 MDHEN, CDR2 SYDVKM. V lost 7 bases to trimming and J lost 4 bases; unmatched junction nucleotides: 16. The CDR3 DNA sequence: TGTGCCAGCAACTCGGGACTAGCGGGAACTGGGGCGGTTTACGAGCAGTACTTC. Its translation is CASNSGLAGTGAVYEQYF.

The chain combines TRBV29-1 with TRBJ2-2; TRBD1 is a possible D gene (6 bases). The germline V and J ends were trimmed by 5 bases and 4 bases, with 17 bases remaining between them. Germline assignment: CDR1 SQVTM and CDR2 ANQGSEA. The CDR3 covers 15 residues. In DNA form, the CDR3 reads TGCAGCGTTAAAGTTGGGACACCTATCACCGGGGAGCTGTTTTTT. Its translation: CSVKVGTPITGELFF.

This clone was recorded once. The rearrangement uses TRBV15 and TRBJ1-3; 7 bases line up with TRBD1. Germline CDR1 is LNHNV and CDR2 is YYDKDF (reference sequence). The CDR3 has 16 amino acids. J gave up 3 bases and V 0 bases, and 5 bases lay outside the gene matches. Written as DNA, the CDR3 is TGTGCCACCAGCAGAGATCCAGGGGGTGATGGAAACACCATATATTTT. This translates into CATSRDPGGDGNTIYF.

The V gene is TRBV7-3, the J gene TRBJ2-3; D call uncertain. Germline V gene data show CDR1 as SGHTA and CDR2 as FQGTGA. The CDR3 length is 14 residues. V was trimmed by 0 bases and J by 2 bases, leaving 6 bases between them. The CDR3 reads CASSLTADTDTQYF. CDR3 sequence (DNA): TGTGCCAGCAGCTTAACGGCCGACACAGATACGCAGTATTTT.

The V gene is TRBV28, the J gene TRBJ2-7; 7 bases are a match to TRBD2. This CDR3 region has 12 residues. The germline V gene encodes CDR1 MDHEN and CDR2 SYDVKM. The J segment lost 8 bases and the V segment lost 2 bases, leaving 3 bases of the junction unmatched. The CDR3, as DNA: TGTGCCAGCAGTTTAGCGGGAGCTAAGCAGTACTTC. Protein sequence: CASSLAGAKQYF. The variable domain in full, completed from reference TRBV28 and TRBJ2-7, reads DVKVTQSSRYLVKRTGEKVFLECVQDMDHENMFWYRQDPGLGLRLIYFSYDVKMKEKGDIPEGYSVSREKKERFSLILESASTNQTSMYLCASSLAGAKQYFGPGTRLTVT.

This chain uses TRBV11-2 with TRBJ1-4, with D uncertain. Germline V gene lookup returns CDR1 SGHAT and CDR2 FQNNGV. V was trimmed by 1 base and J by 13 bases, leaving 10 bases between them. CDR3 length: 12 residues. Here the CDR3 DNA reads TGTGCCAGCAGCTTAGTTTCGGGAGTACTGTTTTTT. Translated: CASSLVSGVLFF.

This chain connects TRBV5-4 to TRBJ1-1, with a possible D match to TRBD1 (6 bases). There are 13 residues in the CDR3. Looked up from germline, CDR1 is SGHNT and CDR2 is YYREEE (reference sequence). V was clipped by 2 bases and J by 7 bases, with 12 bases between them. This CDR3 is CASSFDRTSEAFF. In DNA, the CDR3 is TGTGCCAGCAGCTTTGACAGGACAAGTGAAGCTTTCTTT.

The chain carries TRBV18 and TRBJ2-5, with TRBD1 matching 7 bases. Per the germline V gene, CDR1 is KGHSH and CDR2 is LQKENI. The ends lost 3 bases at V and 4 bases at J; junction bases unmatched: 2. The CDR3 totals 13 residues. The CDR3 nucleotides are TGTGCCAGCTCACCCGGGACAGCAGAGACCCAGTACTTC. This sequence encodes CASSPGTAETQYF. Full variable domain (missing parts from reference TRBV18 and TRBJ2-5): NAGVMQNPRHLVRRRGQEARLRCSPMKGHSHVYWYRQLPEEGLKFMVYLQKENIIDESGMPKERFSAEFPKEGPSILRIQQVVRGDSAAYFCASSPGTAETQYFGPGTRLLVL.

The rearrangement links TRBV6-5 to TRBJ2-2; 7 bases are a match to TRBD1. V gave up 6 bases and J gave up 4 bases; unmatched junction bases: 8. The CDR3 sequence is 15 residues long. Germline V gene lookup returns CDR1 MNHEY and CDR2 SVGAGI. CDR3 coding DNA: TGTGCCAGCAGCTTCACAGGGGTCCTCACCGGGGAGCTGTTTTTT. It specifies CASSFTGVLTGELFF.

The chain employs TRBV30 and TRBJ2-1, with 10 bases fitting TRBD1. The CDR3 sequence is 15 residues long. Per germline, CDR1 GTSNPN and CDR2 SVGIG (reference sequence). J was trimmed by 1 base and V by 2 bases; bases with no gene match: 2. CDR3 region: CAWSLGQGSYNEQFF. CDR3 sequence (DNA): TGTGCCTGGAGTCTGGGACAGGGGTCCTACAATGAGCAGTTCTTC.